This T cell receptor (beta chain) was documented in a study of control samples from healthy donors and cancer patients. This clone has only a few counts. CDR1 is MNHNY and CDR2 is SVGAGI in the germline V gene (reference sequence). There are 16 residues in the CDR3. V dropped 6 bases and J dropped 2; count of bases not matched to a gene: 11. Using immunoSEQ multiplex PCR, the repertoire was profiled, and TCRdb retains in-frame clones only, with some absent. The sample contains roughly 30,000 clones, approximately 90% of which appear only once. The sequencing sample was made of formalin-fixed, paraffin-embedded tissue. This chain connects TRBV6-6 to TRBJ2-3; 7 bases fit TRBD1. The sequence came from a female donor with melanoma. The chain's CDR3 is CASSFNRGLYTDTQYF. CDR3 nucleotides: TGTGCCAGCAGCTTCAACAGGGGATTATACACAGATACGCAGTATTTT.